This TCR beta chain originates from a study of regulatory T cells in long-lasting Graves disease. Study-wide results and caveats: Favored usage of TRBV28, TRBJ1-2 and TRBJ2-5 was recorded in persistent disease.

This clonotype has ten or more counts. Its matching antigen is unknown. Germline assignment: CDR1 SGHKS and CDR2 YYEKEE (reference sequence). The CDR3 totals 14 residues. V gave up 0 bases and J gave up 2 bases, with 7 bases separating them. The sample's time point: newly diagnosed GD, antithyroid drugs for less than 3 months. The TCR library was made from RNA that had been extracted from PBMCs in TRIzol. Combining iRepertoire HTBI primers with Arm-PCR of CDR3 regions, the authors built TCR beta libraries. TCRdb passed the multiplex PCR reads through MiXCR, listing each CDR3 protein once. The repertoire holds approximately 230,000 distinct CDR3 sequences, with 15% to 20% as singletons.

Source: peripheral blood mononuclear cells (PBMCs), taken at new diagnosis, from a patient treated with antithyroid drugs. This chain uses TRBV5-5 with TRBJ2-3; D gene unclear. The TCR originated in a female donor with Graves disease. CDR3 sequence: CASSLGWVTDTQYF. CDR3 DNA sequence: TGTGCCAGCAGCTTGGGGTGGGTCACAGATACGCAGTATTTT.